A single TCR beta chain is shown here with its context. The data were taken from a study of T cells after yellow fever vaccination. Across the study: Some fractions had low cell numbers, and these were prepared with SMART-Seq v4 Ultra Low Input.

It was through 5'RACE template switching that TCR cDNA was made, with a universal primer site and UMIs added. TCRdb reprocessed the 5' RACE reads with MiXCR, giving one entry per CDR3 protein. Of around 300,000 distinct CDR3 sequences in the sample, 10% to 15% were seen once. Germline values: CDR1 KGHDR, CDR2 SFDVKD. The CDR3 is 16 residues long. With 4 bases clipped from V and 5 bases from J, the junction kept 9 bases outside the gene matches. The specimen comprised CD4+ T cells sorted from PBMCs, sampled 45 days after the yellow fever booster vaccination. This chain links TRBV24-1 with TRBJ2-5; 10 nucleotides match TRBD1. This sequence was found in a man aged 25-40 years who received the YFV17D yellow fever vaccine. Here the CDR3 DNA reads TGTGCCACCAGTGACCCCGGGACAGGGGCTCAGGAGACCCAGTACTTC. Its protein product is CATSDPGTGAQETQYF.